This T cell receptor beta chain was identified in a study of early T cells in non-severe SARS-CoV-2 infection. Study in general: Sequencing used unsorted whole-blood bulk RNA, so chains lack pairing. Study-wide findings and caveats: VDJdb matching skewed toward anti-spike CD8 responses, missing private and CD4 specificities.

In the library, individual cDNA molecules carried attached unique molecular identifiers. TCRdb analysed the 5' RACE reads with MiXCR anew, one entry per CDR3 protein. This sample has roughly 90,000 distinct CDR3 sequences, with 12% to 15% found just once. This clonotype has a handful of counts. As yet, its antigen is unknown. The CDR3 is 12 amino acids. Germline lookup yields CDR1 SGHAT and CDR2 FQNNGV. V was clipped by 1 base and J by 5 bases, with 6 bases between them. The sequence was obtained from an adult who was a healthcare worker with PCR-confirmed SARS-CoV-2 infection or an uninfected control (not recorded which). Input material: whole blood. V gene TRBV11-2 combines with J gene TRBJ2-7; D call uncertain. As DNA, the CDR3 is TGTGCCAGCAGCTTAGTACCGGACGAGCAGTACTTC. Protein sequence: CASSLVPDEQYF.